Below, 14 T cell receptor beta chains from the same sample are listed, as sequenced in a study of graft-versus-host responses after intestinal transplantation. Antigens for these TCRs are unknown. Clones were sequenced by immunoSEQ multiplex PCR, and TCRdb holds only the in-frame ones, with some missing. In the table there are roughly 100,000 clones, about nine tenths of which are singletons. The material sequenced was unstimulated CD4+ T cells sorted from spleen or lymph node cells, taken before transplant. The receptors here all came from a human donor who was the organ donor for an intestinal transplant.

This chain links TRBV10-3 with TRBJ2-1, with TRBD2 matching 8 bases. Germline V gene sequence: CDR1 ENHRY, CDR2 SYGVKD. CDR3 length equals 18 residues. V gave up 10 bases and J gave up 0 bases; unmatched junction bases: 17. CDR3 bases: TGTGCCACCAAGAATACCCATTTAGCGGGGCACTCCTACAATGAGCAGTTCTTC. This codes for CATKNTHLAGHSYNEQFF.

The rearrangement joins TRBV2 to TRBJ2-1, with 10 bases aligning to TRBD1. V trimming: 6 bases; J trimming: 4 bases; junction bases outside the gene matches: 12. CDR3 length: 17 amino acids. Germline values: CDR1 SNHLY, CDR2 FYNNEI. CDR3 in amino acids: CASRYERGQGVYNEQFF. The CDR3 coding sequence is TGTGCCAGCAGGTACGAACGAGGACAGGGGGTTTACAATGAGCAGTTCTTC.

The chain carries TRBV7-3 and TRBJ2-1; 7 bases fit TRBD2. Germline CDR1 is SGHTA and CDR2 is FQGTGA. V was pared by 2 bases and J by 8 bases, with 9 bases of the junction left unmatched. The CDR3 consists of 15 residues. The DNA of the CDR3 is TGTGCCAGCAGCTTAGGGGGACTAATCGCAGATGAGCAGTTCTTC. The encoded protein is CASSLGGLIADEQFF. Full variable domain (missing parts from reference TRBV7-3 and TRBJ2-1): GAGVSQTPSNKVTEKGKYVELRCDPISGHTALYWYRQSLGQGPEFLIYFQGTGAADDSGLPNDRFFAVRPEGSVSTLKIQRTERGDSAVYLCASSLGGLIADEQFFGPGTRLTVL.

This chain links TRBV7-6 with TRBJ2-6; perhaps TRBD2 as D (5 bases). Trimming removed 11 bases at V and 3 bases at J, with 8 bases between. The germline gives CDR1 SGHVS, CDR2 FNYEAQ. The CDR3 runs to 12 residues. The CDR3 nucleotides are TGTGCCCGGGGATTTGGGGCCAACGTCCTGACTTTC. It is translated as CARGFGANVLTF.

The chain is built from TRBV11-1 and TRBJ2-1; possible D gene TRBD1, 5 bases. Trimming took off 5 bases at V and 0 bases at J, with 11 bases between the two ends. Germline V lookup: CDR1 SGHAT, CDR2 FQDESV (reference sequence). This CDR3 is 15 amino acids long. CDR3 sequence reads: CASSPYRSSYNEQFF. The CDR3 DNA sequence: TGTGCCAGCAGCCCCTACAGGAGCTCCTACAATGAGCAGTTCTTC.

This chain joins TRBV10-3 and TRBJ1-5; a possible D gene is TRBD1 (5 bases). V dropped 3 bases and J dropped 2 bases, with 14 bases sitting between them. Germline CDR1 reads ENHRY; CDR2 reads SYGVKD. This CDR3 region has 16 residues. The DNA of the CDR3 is TGTGCCATCAGTGACAATCAGGGAACAGGCAATCAGCCCCAGCATTTT. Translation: CAISDNQGTGNQPQHF.

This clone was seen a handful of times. As DNA, the CDR3 is TGTGCCATCAATCCGGGAGGCGTCTATGGCTACACCTTC. Its translation is CAINPGGVYGYTF. The chain has TRBV10-3 and TRBJ1-2; no firm D call. CDR3 length: 13 residues. V was cut by 7 bases and J by 4 bases, with 13 bases left in between. Germline CDR1 is ENHRY and CDR2 is SYGVKD.

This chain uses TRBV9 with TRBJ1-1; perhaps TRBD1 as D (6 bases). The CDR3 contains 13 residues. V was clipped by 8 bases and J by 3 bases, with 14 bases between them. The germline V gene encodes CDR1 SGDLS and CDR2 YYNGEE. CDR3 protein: CARLRGADTEAFF. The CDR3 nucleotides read TGTGCCAGACTTCGGGGGGCGGACACTGAAGCTTTCTTT.

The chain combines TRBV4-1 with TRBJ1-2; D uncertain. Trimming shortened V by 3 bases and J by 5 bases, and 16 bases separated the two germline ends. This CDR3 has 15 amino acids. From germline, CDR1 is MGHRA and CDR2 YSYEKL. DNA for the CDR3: TGCGCCAGCAGCCATCCCGACTCAACCTCTTATGGCTACACCTTC. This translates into CASSHPDSTSYGYTF.

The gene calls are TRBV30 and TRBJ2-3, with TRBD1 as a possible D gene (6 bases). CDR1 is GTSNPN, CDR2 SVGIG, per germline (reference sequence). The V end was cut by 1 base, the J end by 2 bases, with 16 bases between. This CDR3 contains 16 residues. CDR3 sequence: CAWSAGDNILTDTQYF. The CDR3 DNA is TGTGCCTGGAGTGCCGGGGACAACATACTCACAGATACGCAGTATTTT.

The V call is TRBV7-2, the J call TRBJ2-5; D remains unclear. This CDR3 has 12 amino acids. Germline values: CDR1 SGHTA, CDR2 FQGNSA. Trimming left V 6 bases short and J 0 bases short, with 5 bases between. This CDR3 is CASRQYQETQYF. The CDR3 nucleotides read TGTGCCAGCAGACAGTACCAAGAGACCCAGTACTTC.

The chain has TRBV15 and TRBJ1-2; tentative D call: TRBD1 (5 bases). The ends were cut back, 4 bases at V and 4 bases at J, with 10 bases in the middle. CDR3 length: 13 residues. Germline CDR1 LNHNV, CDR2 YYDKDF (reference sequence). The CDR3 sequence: CATSKTGGYGYTF. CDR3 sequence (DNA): TGTGCCACCAGCAAAACAGGTGGCTATGGCTACACCTTC.

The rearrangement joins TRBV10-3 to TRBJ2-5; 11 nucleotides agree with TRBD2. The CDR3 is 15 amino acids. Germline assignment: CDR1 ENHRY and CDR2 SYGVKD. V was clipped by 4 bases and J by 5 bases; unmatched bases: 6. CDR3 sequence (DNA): TGTGCCATCAGTGGAAGACTAGCGGGGTTTGAGACCCAGTACTTC. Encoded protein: CAISGRLAGFETQYF.

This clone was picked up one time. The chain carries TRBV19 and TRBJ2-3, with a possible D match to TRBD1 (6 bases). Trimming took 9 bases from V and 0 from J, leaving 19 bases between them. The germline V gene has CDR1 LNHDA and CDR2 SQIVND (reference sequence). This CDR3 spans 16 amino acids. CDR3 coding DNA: TGTGCCAGCAACCAGGCCGGGGACACCAGCACAGATACGCAGTATTTT. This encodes CASNQAGDTSTDTQYF.